A single sample is the source of the 27 T cell receptor beta chains below, sequenced in a study of human T cells and chemical hapten exposure. MiXCR, applied by TCRdb to the RACE reads, yields one record per CDR3 protein. Here the sample spans 180,000 or so distinct CDR3 sequences, more than 12% being singletons. The sample's time point: patch test 1, 2 weeks after DPC sensitization. Documented treatment: therapeutic diphenylcyclopropenone sensitization with weekly scalp DPC. Material: whole blood, obtained in connection with sensitization to the hapten diphenylcyclopropenone (DPC). Receptors were obtained from a woman younger than 45 with alopecia areata. Some clones in this sample may be carry-over from other donors' samples.

This clonotype was counted only a few times. The junction departs from germline at one end; a sequencing error may be responsible. The chain joins TRBV6-2 or TRBV6-3 to TRBJ1-2; unclear D gene. Germline assignment: CDR1 MNHEY and CDR2 SVGEGT. The CDR3 is 14 residues long. As DNA, the CDR3 is TGTGCCGGCAGTTACCCGACTTCTAACTATGGCTACACCTTC. Protein sequence: CAGSYPTSNYGYTF.

The rearrangement uses TRBV6-1 and TRBJ1-5; D might be TRBD1 (6 bases). CDR3 size: 18 residues. Germline CDR1 is MNHNS and CDR2 is SASEGT. V shed 6 bases and J shed 4 bases, with 25 bases lying between them. CDR3 bases: TGTGCCAGCAGCCGACCGGAGGGGGAGGTAGAAAAAAATCAGCCCCAGCATTTT. Translation: CASSRPEGEVEKNQPQHF.

This clonotype has only a few counts. This chain links TRBV7-3 with TRBJ2-3; a possible D gene is TRBD2 (5 bases). The CDR3 totals 15 residues. The germline V and J ends were trimmed by 3 bases and 0 bases, with 10 bases remaining between them. Germline-derived CDR1 and CDR2 are SGHTA and FQGTGA. CDR3 amino acids: CASSFARLSTDTQYF. The CDR3 bases are TGTGCCAGCAGCTTCGCCCGACTAAGCACAGATACGCAGTATTTT.

V usage is TRBV6-5 and J usage is TRBJ2-6, with 9 positions matching TRBD1. J gave up 0 bases and V 5 bases, and 5 bases lay outside the gene matches. CDR1 MNHEY and CDR2 SVGAGI come from the germline V gene. This CDR3 contains 17 residues. The CDR3 is CASSGTGFLSGANVLTF. CDR3 nucleotides: TGTGCCAGCAGTGGGACAGGGTTCCTCTCTGGGGCCAACGTCCTGACTTTC.

A word on this clonotype: A much more abundant neighbour one base away suggests this may be a read error. This sequence joins TRBV27 and TRBJ1-4; D ambiguous. The CDR3 contains 12 residues. CDR1 and CDR2 from the germline V gene are MNHEY and SMNVEV (reference sequence). V was trimmed by 8 bases and J by 8 bases, leaving 12 bases between them. The DNA for the CDR3 is TGTGCCAGCGGTCAACAGAGGGAAAAACTGTTTTTT. This gives the protein CASGQQREKLFF. The variable domain in full, completed from reference TRBV27 and TRBJ1-4, reads EAQVTQNPRYLITVTGKKLTVTCSQNMNHEYMSWYRQDPGLGLRQIYYSMNVEVTDKGDVPEGYKVSRKEKRNFPLILESPSPNQTSLYFCASGQQREKLFFGSGTQLSVL.

This sequence joins TRBV9 and TRBJ2-7; perhaps TRBD2 as D (5 bases). The CDR3 length is 13 residues. The V end was cut by 0 bases, the J end by 7 bases, with 11 bases between. The germline CDR1 and CDR2 sequences are SGDLS and YYNGEE. The CDR3 spells CASSVGLLGEQYF. CDR3 coding DNA: TGTGCCAGCAGCGTAGGACTATTGGGGGAGCAGTACTTC. The variable domain in full, with the rest retrieved from reference TRBV9 and TRBJ2-7, is DSGVTQTPKHLITATGQRVTLRCSPRSGDLSVYWYQQSLDQGLQFLIQYYNGEERAKGNILERFSAQQFPDLHSELNLSSLELGDSALYFCASSVGLLGEQYFGPGTRLTVT.

This clonotype was detected ten times or more. The rearrangement joins TRBV5-1 to TRBJ1-3, with TRBD1 as a possible D gene (5 bases). The CDR3 is 15 residues long. Germline V gives CDR1 SGHRS, CDR2 YFSETQ. The V gene lost 4 bases and the J gene lost 0 bases, with 11 bases spanning the gap. The CDR3 nucleotides read TGCGCCAGCAGCCTCGGACACGGCTCTGGAAACACCATATATTTT. It yields the protein CASSLGHGSGNTIYF.

This clonotype was seen a handful of times. V gene TRBV29-1 combines with J gene TRBJ2-1; unclear D gene. Per the germline V gene, CDR1 is SQVTM and CDR2 is ANQGSEA. V was pared by 4 bases and J by 4 bases, with 5 bases between. The CDR3 is made up of 11 amino acids. Here the CDR3 DNA reads TGCAGCGTTGCCGAATACAATGAGCAGTTCTTC. Translation gives CSVAEYNEQFF.

The chain joins TRBV28 to TRBJ1-6; D unresolved. Trimming cost V 4 bases and J 7 bases, with 17 bases left between them. The length of the CDR3 is 16 residues. Germline-derived CDR1 and CDR2 are MDHEN and SYDVKM. The CDR3 coding sequence is TGTGCCAGCAGTTCTCTCGTGGCTGCTTACAATTCACCCCTCCACTTT. Its translation: CASSSLVAAYNSPLHF.

V is TRBV4-1 and J is TRBJ2-2; D unclear. The CDR3 is 15 amino acids. Germline V gives CDR1 MGHRA, CDR2 YSYEKL. V was shortened by 4 bases and J by 1 base, with 10 bases between the two germline ends. CDR3 sequence reads: CASSRTEMNTGELFF. CDR3 nucleotide sequence: TGCGCCAGCAGCCGAACGGAGATGAACACCGGGGAGCTGTTTTTT.

This clonotype has a count of ten or more. This chain joins TRBV7-9 and TRBJ1-3; 9 bases are shared with TRBD1. This CDR3 is 16 amino acids long. Germline CDR1 and CDR2: SEHNR and FQNEAQ (reference sequence). Germline trimming cut 0 bases from V and 3 bases from J; bases unmatched to any gene: 3. For the CDR3, the DNA is TGTGCCAGCAGCTTAGCGGGGACAGGGTTTGGAAACACCATATATTTT. It translates to CASSLAGTGFGNTIYF.

The chain recombines TRBV3-1 with TRBJ2-5, with D tentatively TRBD1 (5 bases). The germline V gene has CDR1 LGHDT and CDR2 YNNKEL (reference sequence). The CDR3 covers 15 residues. V lost 0 bases to trimming and J lost 7 bases, with 15 bases between them. The chain's CDR3 is CASSQDSAGIRTQYF. CDR3 sequence (DNA): TGTGCCAGCAGCCAAGATTCCGCAGGGATAAGGACCCAGTACTTC.

This clonotype turned up a few times. The CDR3 region has the DNA TGCGCCAGCAGCCCGCGCTTCACAGATACGCAGTATTTT. Its translation: CASSPRFTDTQYF. The genes are TRBV4-3 and TRBJ2-3; D is uncertain. Germline V gene data show CDR1 as LGHNA and CDR2 as YSLEER. The CDR3 loop spans 13 amino acids. Trimming stripped 4 bases from V and 2 bases from J, with 7 bases between.

This clonotype was observed a handful of times. The gene calls are TRBV19 and TRBJ2-1, with TRBD2 matching over 12 bases. After removal of 3 bases from V and 8 bases from J, the junction contained 8 bases not matched to a gene. There are 16 residues in the CDR3. Germline assignment: CDR1 LNHDA and CDR2 SQIVND (reference sequence). CDR3 amino acids: CASSMGLAGGIYEQFF. The CDR3 DNA reads as TGTGCCAGTAGTATGGGGCTAGCGGGAGGGATCTATGAGCAGTTCTTC.

This clonotype was counted between two and nine times. V is TRBV18 and J is TRBJ1-1; possibly TRBD1 for D (5 bases). There are 13 residues in the CDR3. Germline CDR1 and CDR2: KGHSH and LQKENI. Between the trimmed V and J ends, which lost 5 bases and 1 base, there was a span of 8 bases. The DNA of the CDR3 is TGTGCCAGCTCAGGGGACGCGAACACTGAAGCTTTCTTT. Protein: CASSGDANTEAFF.

This clonotype was observed at least ten times. The V call is TRBV11-2, the J call TRBJ1-1; D ambiguous. There are 12 residues in the CDR3. CDR1 is SGHAT, CDR2 FQNNGV, per germline. V was pared by 5 bases and J by 4 bases, with 8 bases between. CDR3 sequence (DNA): TGTGCCAGCAGCAACCGGGTCACTGAAGCTTTCTTT. Amino acids: CASSNRVTEAFF.

This clonotype was seen a few times. The rearrangement joins TRBV7-8 to TRBJ2-3, with unresolved D. This CDR3 region has 15 residues. With 1 base removed from V and 2 bases from J, the gap between germline ends came to 10 bases. The germline gives CDR1 SGHVS, CDR2 FQNEAQ. The CDR3 region is CASSLGAANTDTQYF. DNA of the CDR3: TGTGCCAGCAGCTTAGGCGCGGCGAACACAGATACGCAGTATTTT.

This clonotype was seen ten or more times. This chain links TRBV16 with TRBJ1-6; D is possibly TRBD1 (6 bases). The germline V gene has CDR1 KGHSY and CDR2 FQNENV. V was cut by 2 bases and J by 7 bases, with 18 bases left in between. This CDR3 comprises 17 residues. The CDR3, as DNA: TGTGCCAGCAGCCAAAGGACCCGTGGGGGCTTGAATTCACCCCTCCACTTT. It yields the protein CASSQRTRGGLNSPLHF.

In regard to this clonotype: A read error may explain this, as a much larger clone is one base away. The gene calls are TRBV19 and TRBJ1-4; 9 bases are shared with TRBD1. The CDR3 extends over 19 amino acids. CDR1 LNHDA and CDR2 SQIVND come from the germline V gene (reference sequence). The CDR3 DNA reads TGTGCCAGTGGTATACAAACTTTTTGGAAAGCCCACAGGGGGCGGAAACTGTTTTTT. Translation: CASGIQTFWKAHRGRKLFF. The full variable domain, rest sourced from reference TRBV19 and TRBJ1-4, is DGGITQSPKYLFRKEGQNVTLSCEQNLNHDAMYWYRQDPGQGLRLIYYSQIVNDFQKGDIAEGYSVSREKKESFPLTVTSAQKNPTAFYLCASGIQTFWKAHRGRKLFFGSGTQLSVL.

There are a few counts of this clonotype. This chain uses TRBV7-2 with TRBJ1-6; D is ambiguous. Germline V lookup: CDR1 SGHTA, CDR2 FQGNSA. This CDR3 is 15 amino acids long. V was trimmed by 1 base and J by 4 bases, leaving 8 bases between them. DNA for the CDR3: TGTGCCAGCAGCTTAGGTACGGGATATAATTCACCCCTCCACTTT. Encoded protein: CASSLGTGYNSPLHF.

This clonotype has ten or more counts. The gene calls are TRBV7-3 and TRBJ2-1, with TRBD2 identical over 10 bases. The germline V gene encodes CDR1 SGHTA and CDR2 FQGTGA. CDR3 length equals 15 residues. Germline trimming cut 5 bases from V and 4 bases from J; bases unmatched to any gene: 5. DNA of the CDR3: TGTGCCAGCAGCCAGCTAGCGGGGGCTTACAATGAGCAGTTCTTC. Its protein product is CASSQLAGAYNEQFF.

This clonotype showed up just a few times. The chain has TRBV6-2 or TRBV6-3 and TRBJ1-2; D call uncertain. Germline-derived CDR1 and CDR2 are MNHEY and SVGEGT. V lost 0 bases to trimming and J lost 0 bases, with 14 bases between them. This CDR3 is 17 amino acids long. CDR3 loop: CASSYSASSPANYGYTF. The CDR3 DNA follows: TGTGCCAGCAGTTACTCGGCCTCCTCGCCGGCTAACTATGGCTACACCTTC.

This clonotype came up a few times. The genes are TRBV7-2 and TRBJ2-2; 11 bases are shared with TRBD2. Germline V gene sequence: CDR1 SGHTA, CDR2 FQGNSA. This CDR3 spans 18 amino acids. The junction had 12 bases not matched to a gene; V was cut back by 5 bases and J by 4 bases. The CDR3 is CASSRLSLAGGGTGELFF. The CDR3 DNA reads as TGTGCCAGCAGCCGCCTGTCGCTAGCGGGGGGAGGCACCGGGGAGCTGTTTTTT.

The rearrangement joins TRBV20-1 to TRBJ1-1, with TRBD1 matching 7 bases. V lost 3 bases to trimming and J lost 3 bases; unmatched junction nucleotides: 4. CDR3 size: 13 residues. CDR1 and CDR2 from the germline V gene are DFQATT and SNEGSKA (reference sequence). The chain's CDR3 is CSARTGKYTEAFF. The CDR3 nucleotides read TGCAGTGCTAGGACAGGGAAGTACACTGAAGCTTTCTTT.

This chain links TRBV19 with TRBJ2-3; D is uncertain. Germline-derived CDR1 and CDR2 are LNHDA and SQIVND (reference sequence). The CDR3 contains 14 residues. V was cut by 4 bases and J by 2 bases, with 10 bases left in between. CDR3: CASSKAPYTDTQYF. The DNA for the CDR3 is TGTGCCAGTAGTAAAGCGCCTTACACAGATACGCAGTATTTT.

The chain combines TRBV6-5 with TRBJ1-6; 8 bases agree with TRBD1. The length of the CDR3 is 16 residues. V was clipped by 0 bases and J by 6 bases; unmatched bases: 4. CDR1 and CDR2 from the germline V gene are MNHEY and SVGAGI. The CDR3 is CASSYSITGGNSPLHF. The CDR3 DNA reads TGTGCCAGCAGTTACTCGATTACAGGGGGTAATTCACCCCTCCACTTT.

This clonotype was counted a few times. V gene TRBV30 combines with J gene TRBJ2-3; D remains unclear. Trimming left V 3 bases short and J 4 bases short, with 8 bases between. The germline CDR1 and CDR2 sequences are GTSNPN and SVGIG (reference sequence). This CDR3 region has 12 residues. The CDR3 bases are TGTGCCTGGAGCCCACTCGCAGATACGCAGTATTTT. It specifies CAWSPLADTQYF.